What follows describes a single T cell receptor (beta chain). The antigen is undetermined. This sample stems from a study of shared clonotypes between healthy human individuals. Using immunoSEQ multiplex PCR, the repertoire was profiled, and TCRdb retains in-frame clones only, with some absent. The sample lists roughly 760,000 clones; about 74% were seen once. All donors were Caucasian adults living in Nashville, Tennessee. This CDR3 region has 19 residues. The trim removed 0 bases at V and 0 bases at J, leaving 14 bases unmatched. Looked up from germline, CDR1 is MRHNA and CDR2 is SNTAGT. The study, taken as a whole, reports: Donor scarcity curtailed the genetic and exposure-history diversity represented herein. Non-shared clonotypes had lower generation probabilities than those shared by all four donors. Only blood samples were collected, and tissue repertoires likely differ.

Sample: memory CD4+ T cells sorted from blood. Regarding subset: CD45RA-negative fraction. The genes are TRBV6-4 and TRBJ2-7, with 7 nucleotides matching TRBD2. The origin of this receptor is a woman aged 25 to 39 in good health. The CDR3 reads CASSDSPPLAGPSSYEQYF. As DNA, the CDR3 is TGTGCCAGCAGTGACTCGCCCCCCTTAGCGGGCCCGAGCTCCTACGAGCAGTACTTC.